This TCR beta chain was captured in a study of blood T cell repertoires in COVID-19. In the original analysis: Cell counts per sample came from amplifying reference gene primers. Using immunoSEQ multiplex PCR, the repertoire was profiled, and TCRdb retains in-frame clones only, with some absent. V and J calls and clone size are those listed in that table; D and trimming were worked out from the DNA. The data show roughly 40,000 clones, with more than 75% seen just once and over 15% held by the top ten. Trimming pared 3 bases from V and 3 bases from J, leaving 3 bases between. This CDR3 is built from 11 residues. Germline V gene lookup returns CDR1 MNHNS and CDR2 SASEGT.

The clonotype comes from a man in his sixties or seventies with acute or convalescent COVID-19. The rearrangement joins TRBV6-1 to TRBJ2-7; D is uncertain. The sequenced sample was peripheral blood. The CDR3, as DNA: TGTGCCAGCAGTGATCTCTACGAGCAGTACTTC. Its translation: CASSDLYEQYF.